Listed here are 5 T cell receptor beta chains from one sample, sequenced in a study of cytomegalovirus exposure and HLA in healthy donors. The PCR made use of 60 Vbeta and 13 Jbeta primers. TCRdb's table, derived via immunoSEQ multiplex PCR, lists solely in-frame clones and lacks some. The table lists 150,000 to 200,000 clones, over 75% of them singletons. Input material: PBMCs. These receptors were taken from a woman in her 50s in good health and CMV-seropositive.

This chain joins TRBV28 and TRBJ1-2, with TRBD1 identical over 9 bases. The CDR3 totals 14 residues. Germline values: CDR1 MDHEN, CDR2 SYDVKM. Trimming at V came to 6 bases and at J to 4 bases, leaving 6 bases not matched to a gene. The CDR3 coding sequence is TGTGCCAGCAGCCCCGCGACAGGGGGCTATGGCTACACCTTC. This translates into CASSPATGGYGYTF.

V gene TRBV9 combines with J gene TRBJ2-1, with 7 bases matching TRBD2. This CDR3 is 15 amino acids long. V was clipped by 0 bases and J by 4 bases; unmatched bases: 4. Germline-derived CDR1 and CDR2 are SGDLS and YYNGEE. CDR3 coding DNA: TGTGCCAGCAGCGTAGAAGAGCGGGGATACAATGAGCAGTTCTTC. It yields the protein CASSVEERGYNEQFF.

In its sample, this clone was seen once. J is TRBJ2-7 and V is TRBV28, with 7 bases aligning to TRBD1. The V and J ends lost 3 bases and 0 bases, in that order; junction bases with no gene match: 11. The CDR3 loop spans 17 amino acids. CDR1 MDHEN and CDR2 SYDVKM come from the germline V gene. The CDR3 nucleotides read TGTGCCAGCAGTTTCCAAGACAGGGCCTTAAGCTCCTACGAGCAGTACTTC. Protein product: CASSFQDRALSSYEQYF.

The sample holds a few counts of this clone. The chain links TRBV4-2 to TRBJ1-2, with 9 nucleotides matching TRBD1. The germline CDR1 and CDR2 sequences are LGHNA and YNFKEQ. CDR3 size: 17 residues. V lost 0 bases and J lost 3; bases outside the gene matches: 8. Here the CDR3 DNA reads TGTGCCAGCAGCCAAGATCAGTCGACAGGGGGTTACTATGGCTACACCTTC. This encodes CASSQDQSTGGYYGYTF.

The genes are TRBV6-1 and TRBJ1-1, with 7 bases fitting TRBD1. V trimming: 6 bases; J trimming: 2 bases; junction bases outside the gene matches: 6. The CDR3 loop spans 14 amino acids. Germline CDR1 MNHNS, CDR2 SASEGT. In DNA form, the CDR3 reads TGTGCCAGCAGCCGGGGACAGATTAACACTGAAGCTTTCTTT. Translated, it gives CASSRGQINTEAFF.